Below, 18 T cell receptor beta chains from the same sample are listed, as sequenced in a study of T cell repertoires in cytomegalovirus infection. Their specific antigens are unknown. MiXCR, run by TCRdb on the reads, gives a single entry per CDR3 protein. The sample shows 380,000 or so distinct CDR3 sequences, roughly 34% of them seen only once. The sequencing here drew on cultured PBMCs, taken from culture after CMV antigen stimulation. These receptors all come from a human donor in good health (CMV status not recorded). Some clones in this sample may be carry-over from other donors' samples.

The chain employs TRBV28 and TRBJ2-5; 7 bases line up with TRBD2. CDR1 MDHEN and CDR2 SYDVKM come from the germline V gene. V lost 1 base, J lost 2 bases, and 10 bases stayed unmatched. CDR3 size: 17 residues. In DNA form, the CDR3 reads TGTGCCAGCAGTTTATTGTTCGGGGGGTCGAGGCAAGAGACCCAGTACTTC. Translated, it gives CASSLLFGGSRQETQYF.

The gene calls are TRBV10-3 and TRBJ2-1, with 9 positions matching TRBD1. The germline V gene encodes CDR1 ENHRY and CDR2 SYGVKD. This CDR3 contains 14 residues. V was clipped by 5 bases and J by 9 bases; unmatched bases: 8. CDR3 in DNA: TGTGCCATCAGTACCCGGACAGGGGAGGGTGAGCAGTTCTTC. Protein product: CAISTRTGEGEQFF.

The chain employs TRBV6-5 and TRBJ2-7, with 10 nucleotides matching TRBD2. V shed 5 bases, J shed 1 base, and the junction held 5 bases outside the gene matches. CDR3 size: 15 residues. Germline values: CDR1 MNHEY, CDR2 SVGAGI. CDR3 coding DNA: TGTGCCAGCAGTCCTAGAGCGGGAGGGTCCTACGAGCAGTACGTC. Its translation is CASSPRAGGSYEQYV.

This clonotype was recorded many times. This chain uses TRBV7-2 with TRBJ1-2, with 7 bases matching TRBD1. V was clipped by 6 bases and J by 7 bases; unmatched bases: 8. Germline V lookup: CDR1 SGHTA, CDR2 FQGNSA. The CDR3 is 13 amino acids. In DNA form, the CDR3 reads TGTGCCAGCAGATTGACAGGGAATGGTGGCTACACCTTC. It yields the protein CASRLTGNGGYTF.

As regards this clonotype: A much more abundant neighbour one base away suggests this may be a read error. The chain joins TRBV7-3 to TRBJ2-2; 8 nucleotides line up with TRBD2. This CDR3 spans 15 amino acids. J gave up 0 bases and V 7 bases, and 4 bases lay outside the gene matches. In germline, CDR1 is SGHTA, CDR2 FQGTGA. CDR3 nucleotides: TGTGCCAGCAATTCGGGACTAGCGAACACCGGGGAGCTGTTTTTT. Its translation is CASNSGLANTGELFF.

The chain has TRBV7-9 and TRBJ2-5; perhaps TRBD1 as D (5 bases). The CDR3 runs 14 residues. Trimming took 2 bases from V and 5 from J, leaving 12 bases between them. CDR1 and CDR2 from the germline V gene are SEHNR and FQNEAQ (reference sequence). The DNA of the CDR3 is TGTGCCAGCAGCTTATCCCAGGGTCTGGAGACCCAGTACTTC. Protein: CASSLSQGLETQYF.

This clonotype was seen more than once but under ten times. The genes are TRBV7-8 and TRBJ2-7; D call uncertain. V was clipped by 4 bases and J by 6 bases, with 16 bases between them. Germline values: CDR1 SGHVS, CDR2 FQNEAQ. The CDR3 extends over 14 amino acids. CDR3 in amino acids: CASSSPVELTEQYF. The CDR3, as DNA: TGTGCCAGCAGCTCCCCTGTGGAACTCACCGAGCAGTACTTC.

The chain links TRBV27 to TRBJ2-2; no definite D call. The CDR3 length is 15 residues. Germline loops: CDR1 MNHEY, CDR2 SMNVEV (reference sequence). V lost 4 bases and J lost 0, with 9 bases in between. Here the CDR3 reads CASSSSPTNTGELFF. The CDR3 DNA is TGTGCCAGCAGTTCCTCGCCTACGAACACCGGGGAGCTGTTTTTT.

The chain joins TRBV12-3 or TRBV12-4 to TRBJ1-6, with D perhaps matching TRBD1 (5 bases). CDR3 length equals 15 residues. The V and J ends lost 5 bases and 11 bases respectively, with 19 bases between them. CDR3 sequence: CASSQLSWGKAPLHF. The CDR3 coding sequence is TGTGCCAGCAGTCAACTCTCTTGGGGGAAGGCACCCCTCCACTTT.

This clonotype has a handful of counts. The chain uses TRBV6-1 and TRBJ1-3; a weak D match, TRBD1 (5 bases). This CDR3 has 15 amino acids. Trimming cost V 5 bases and J 5 bases, with 16 bases left between them. Germline V gene lookup returns CDR1 MNHNS and CDR2 SASEGT. As DNA, the CDR3 is TGTGCCAGCAGTCAATATTGGGACTTAAGAAACACCATATATTTT. This codes for CASSQYWDLRNTIYF.

This clonotype was seen at least ten times. The chain couples TRBV7-6 to TRBJ1-2; 7 nucleotides line up with TRBD1. The V gene's germline CDR1 is SGHVS and CDR2 FNYEAQ. V was clipped by 4 bases and J by 7 bases; unmatched bases: 6. This CDR3 contains 13 residues. CDR3: CASSSRGGSGYTF. CDR3 nucleotide sequence: TGTGCCAGCAGCTCTAGAGGGGGCTCTGGCTACACCTTC.

The CDR3 sequence: CASSFGPLGAFF. The CDR3, as DNA: TGTGCCAGCAGTTTTGGGCCACTGGGAGCTTTCTTT. The rearrangement uses TRBV12-3 or TRBV12-4 and TRBJ1-1; D ambiguous. Deletions cut 3 bases from V and 10 bases from J, with 12 bases between. CDR3 length: 12 amino acids.

This clonotype was observed at least ten times. J is TRBJ2-1 and V is TRBV7-2; TRBD1 matches at 7 bases. Per germline, CDR1 SGHTA and CDR2 FQGNSA. V shed 5 bases, J shed 10 bases, and the junction held 11 bases outside the gene matches. CDR3 length equals 14 residues. CDR3 coding DNA: TGTGCCAGCAGCCGAGAAAGAGGACAGGCAGAGCAGTTCTTC. Translation: CASSRERGQAEQFF.

The chain has TRBV12-3 or TRBV12-4 and TRBJ2-5; D is unresolved. The length of the CDR3 is 12 residues. Deletions cut 3 bases from V and 3 bases from J, with 5 bases between. The chain's CDR3 is CASSLKEETQYF. The CDR3 DNA reads TGTGCCAGCAGTTTGAAAGAAGAGACCCAGTACTTC.

V gene TRBV28 combines with J gene TRBJ1-1; D remains ambiguous. Trimming pared 6 bases from V and 1 base from J, leaving 18 bases between. The CDR3 is 16 amino acids. Per germline, CDR1 MDHEN and CDR2 SYDVKM. CDR3 sequence (DNA): TGTGCCAGCAGCTCCCGCGGCGAGGTCAGGAACACTGAAGCTTTCTTT. Translating gives CASSSRGEVRNTEAFF.

The chain recombines TRBV20-1 with TRBJ1-2, with unresolved D. The V end was cut by 0 bases, the J end by 2 bases, with 7 bases between. This CDR3 region has 13 residues. The germline gives CDR1 DFQATT, CDR2 SNEGSKA (reference sequence). The CDR3 protein is CSARDWGNYGYTF. CDR3 nucleotides: TGCAGTGCTAGAGATTGGGGAAACTATGGCTACACCTTC.

The chain recombines TRBV27 with TRBJ1-6; D is unclear. V was shortened by 6 bases and J by 6 bases, with 9 bases between the two germline ends. Looked up from germline, CDR1 is MNHEY and CDR2 is SMNVEV (reference sequence). The CDR3 runs 13 residues. The CDR3 sequence is CASSDGPNSPLHF. DNA of the CDR3: TGTGCCAGCAGCGACGGACCTAATTCACCCCTCCACTTT.

This clonotype showed up just a few times. The CDR3 DNA follows: TGTGCCAGCAGCCCGCCAGGGACTAGGAACACCGGGGAGCTGTTTTTT. Residues: CASSPPGTRNTGELFF. V usage is TRBV7-2 and J usage is TRBJ2-2; 8 bases agree with TRBD2. Unmatched junction bases numbered 6, after V lost 5 bases and J lost 1 base. The CDR3 covers 16 residues. CDR1 is SGHTA and CDR2 is FQGNSA in the germline V gene.